These 32 T cell receptor beta chains were all obtained from the same sample, sequenced in a study of shared T cell receptors in the human thymus. TCRdb's copy holds only in-frame clones and misses some; the assay was immunoSEQ multiplex PCR. Among fewer than 700,000 clones, roughly 90% were seen once, and the ten largest hold 0.008% to 0.011%. The same specimen was also included in a second study, on human thymus T cells.

Sample: thymocytes. All receptors derive from a boy in the first two years of life with a congenital heart defect.

Note on this clone: This sample includes further DNA sequences coding for the same CDR3. The CDR3 bases are TGTGCCTGGACAGGGGGAACCTACGAGCAGTACTTC. Translating gives CAWTGGTYEQYF. The V and J genes are TRBV30 and TRBJ2-7, with 7 bases matching TRBD1. CDR1 is GTSNPN, CDR2 SVGIG, per germline (reference sequence). J was trimmed by 2 bases and V by 4 bases; bases with no gene match: 2. CDR3 length equals 12 residues.

The V gene is TRBV7-9, the J gene TRBJ2-2; TRBD1 agrees at 9 bases. Per the germline V gene, CDR1 is SEHNR and CDR2 is FQNEAQ (reference sequence). The CDR3 length is 16 residues. The V segment lost 5 bases and the J segment 3 bases; nucleotides outside the gene matches: 7. The CDR3, as DNA: TGTGCCAGCAGCCGACACAGGGGGCGATACACCGGGGAGCTGTTTTTT. Its translation: CASSRHRGRYTGELFF. The variable domain in full, completed from reference TRBV7-9 and TRBJ2-2, reads DTGVSQNPRHKITKRGQNVTFRCDPISEHNRLYWYRQTLGQGPEFLTYFQNEAQLEKSRLLSDRFSAERPKGSFSTLEIQRTEQGDSAMYLCASSRHRGRYTGELFFGEGSRLTVL.

This clone was detected once. The genes are TRBV6-5 and TRBJ2-7; 8 bases align to TRBD1. The CDR3 is made up of 15 amino acids. V shed 7 bases and J 2 bases; nucleotides not matched to a gene: 10. Germline-derived CDR1 and CDR2 are MNHEY and SVGAGI. In DNA form, the CDR3 reads TGTGCCAGCACCTCCCACCGGGACAGGACCTACGAGCAGTACTTC. Amino acid sequence: CASTSHRDRTYEQYF.

This chain links TRBV2 with TRBJ2-1; possible D gene TRBD1, 7 bases. The CDR3 loop spans 15 amino acids. The V gene's germline CDR1 is SNHLY and CDR2 FYNNEI. V was pared by 6 bases and J by 8 bases, with 20 bases between. The CDR3 coding sequence is TGTGCCAGCAGGGGTGCGCAGGGGGGTAGGGATGAGCAGTTCTTC. Encoded protein: CASRGAQGGRDEQFF.

The J gene is TRBJ2-3, the V gene TRBV9, with 8 bases matching TRBD1. CDR1 and CDR2 from the germline V gene are SGDLS and YYNGEE. The junction had 7 bases not matched to a gene; V was cut back by 4 bases and J by 0 bases. The CDR3 extends over 16 amino acids. As DNA, the CDR3 is TGTGCCAGCAGCCCACCTAGGACAGGGAGCACAGATACGCAGTATTTT. It is translated as CASSPPRTGSTDTQYF.

The chain combines TRBV4-2 with TRBJ2-5, with TRBD2 identical over 13 bases. The CDR3 has 17 residues. After removal of 1 base from V and 6 bases from J, the junction contained 8 bases not matched to a gene. Germline V gene data show CDR1 as LGHNA and CDR2 as YNFKEQ. Here the CDR3 reads CASSQVLTSGRRKTQYF. The CDR3 bases are TGTGCCAGCAGCCAAGTATTGACTAGCGGGAGGAGGAAGACCCAGTACTTC.

The gene calls are TRBV6-1 and TRBJ1-2, with TRBD1 identical over 7 bases. CDR3 length: 17 residues. Losses at the gene ends were 0 bases for V and 8 bases for J; bases not matched to a gene: 15. Germline values: CDR1 MNHNS, CDR2 SASEGT. The CDR3 here is CASSEAPTDRIRGGYTF. CDR3 DNA: TGTGCCAGCAGTGAAGCCCCTACGGACAGGATAAGGGGAGGCTACACCTTC.

This sequence joins TRBV5-6 and TRBJ2-2; 8 nucleotides align to TRBD2. The CDR3 contains 16 residues. The V gene end was trimmed by 0 bases and the J gene end by 7 bases; junction bases not matched to a gene: 8. From germline, CDR1 is SGHDT and CDR2 YYEEEE. In DNA, the CDR3 is TGTGCCAGCAGCTTGGGAGCGGGAGCCCCGGGCGGGGAGCTGTTTTTT. Amino acid sequence: CASSLGAGAPGGELFF. The whole variable domain, filled in from reference TRBV5-6 and TRBJ2-2, reads DAGVTQSPTHLIKTRGQQVTLRCSPKSGHDTVSWYQQALGQGPQFIFQYYEEEERQRGNFPDRFSGHQFPNYSSELNVNALLLGDSALYLCASSLGAGAPGGELFFGEGSRLTVL.

V is TRBV7-2 and J is TRBJ1-1, with 7 bases identical to TRBD1. V lost 1 base and J lost 1; bases outside the gene matches: 12. Germline V gene sequence: CDR1 SGHTA, CDR2 FQGNSA. The CDR3 loop spans 18 amino acids. The CDR3 spells CASSLVGGRGLPNTEAFF. The CDR3 DNA reads TGTGCCAGCAGCTTAGTAGGGGGCCGGGGGCTTCCGAACACTGAAGCTTTCTTT.

This chain connects TRBV11-3 to TRBJ2-7, with 8 bases matching TRBD1. This CDR3 comprises 17 residues. V lost 0 bases, J lost 5 bases, and 12 bases stayed unmatched. Germline CDR1 is SGHNT and CDR2 is YENEEA. CDR3 DNA: TGTGCCAGCAGCTTAGATGGGTCGACAGGGGTCGTTAACGAGCAGTACTTC. Amino acid sequence: CASSLDGSTGVVNEQYF.

The V call is TRBV27, the J call TRBJ2-5; 8 nucleotides line up with TRBD2. The CDR3 runs to 14 residues. From germline, CDR1 is MNHEY and CDR2 SMNVEV (reference sequence). V trimming: 4 bases; J trimming: 11 bases; junction bases outside the gene matches: 12. The CDR3 DNA is TGTGCCAGCAGTTGGGGGGTCCCCGGGGGGGAGCAGTACTTC. Its protein is CASSWGVPGGEQYF.

J is TRBJ1-1 and V is TRBV10-3, with TRBD1 as a possible D gene (5 bases). There are 15 residues in the CDR3. Trimming took off 6 bases at V and 6 bases at J, with 20 bases between the two ends. The germline CDR1 and CDR2 sequences are ENHRY and SYGVKD. CDR3 protein: CAIRVGGDRGPEAFF. Here the CDR3 DNA reads TGTGCCATCAGGGTCGGCGGCGATAGGGGTCCTGAAGCTTTCTTT.

There are a few counts of this clone. The chain employs TRBV10-3 and TRBJ2-7; a weak D match, TRBD1 (5 bases). The germline V gene encodes CDR1 ENHRY and CDR2 SYGVKD. This CDR3 region has 12 residues. V was cut by 8 bases and J by 3 bases, with 11 bases left in between. As DNA, the CDR3 is TGTGCCATCGGGGCCGCCTACTACGAGCAGTACTTC. Its translation: CAIGAAYYEQYF.

The rearrangement links TRBV9 to TRBJ1-4; 9 bases line up with TRBD1. The CDR3 length is 15 residues. V was clipped by 4 bases and J by 3 bases; unmatched bases: 4. Germline CDR1 SGDLS, CDR2 YYNGEE. CDR3 sequence (DNA): TGTGCCAGCAGCTCGGGACAGGGCCCTAATGAAAAACTGTTTTTT. It translates to CASSSGQGPNEKLFF.

This rearrangement joins TRBV5-1 to TRBJ2-3; D unresolved. Germline V CDR1 and CDR2: SGHRS, YFSETQ. Deletions cut 4 bases from V and 0 bases from J, with 9 bases between. This CDR3 contains 14 residues. The CDR3 nucleotides are TGCGCCAGCAGCCCCCAGACTAGCACAGATACGCAGTATTTT. As protein: CASSPQTSTDTQYF.

The V call is TRBV7-8, the J call TRBJ2-3; 7 nucleotides line up with TRBD2. The CDR3 extends over 15 amino acids. Losses at the gene ends were 1 base for V and 5 bases for J; bases not matched to a gene: 6. The germline V gene encodes CDR1 SGHVS and CDR2 FQNEAQ. The CDR3 coding sequence is TGTGCCAGCAGCTTAGTGGGCGGGAGTGGAGATACGCAGTATTTT. Protein product: CASSLVGGSGDTQYF.

The rearrangement uses TRBV14 and TRBJ1-1; weak D call: TRBD1 (5 bases). The CDR3 is made up of 16 amino acids. Germline assignment: CDR1 SGHDN and CDR2 FVKESK. V was clipped by 0 bases and J by 1 base, with 12 bases between them. The CDR3 protein is CASSQDDSNPNTEAFF. CDR3 DNA: TGTGCCAGCAGCCAAGATGACAGTAATCCGAACACTGAAGCTTTCTTT.

The rearrangement uses TRBV4-3 and TRBJ2-3, with a tentative D call TRBD1 (7 bases). The CDR3 length is 18 residues. V lost 2 bases to trimming and J lost 4 bases, with 22 bases between them. The germline V gene encodes CDR1 LGHNA and CDR2 YSLEER. The CDR3 nucleotides read TGCGCCAGCAGCCAAAACCAGGGAGACAGGGAGGTGTCAGATACGCAGTATTTT. Translated, it gives CASSQNQGDREVSDTQYF.

The gene calls are TRBV7-9 and TRBJ1-3; maybe TRBD1 (5 bases). The ends were cut back, 0 bases at V and 2 bases at J, with 20 bases in the middle. The CDR3 runs to 19 residues. Germline V lookup: CDR1 SEHNR, CDR2 FQNEAQ (reference sequence). The CDR3 sequence: CASSLAGGKGEAAGNTIYF. The CDR3, as DNA: TGTGCCAGCAGCTTAGCGGGGGGAAAAGGGGAAGCGGCTGGAAACACCATATATTTT. Filled out from reference TRBV7-9 and TRBJ1-3, the complete variable domain reads DTGVSQNPRHKITKRGQNVTFRCDPISEHNRLYWYRQTLGQGPEFLTYFQNEAQLEKSRLLSDRFSAERPKGSFSTLEIQRTEQGDSAMYLCASSLAGGKGEAAGNTIYFGEGSWLTVV.

The V and J genes are TRBV9 and TRBJ2-3, with D perhaps TRBD2 (6 bases). Trimming took off 3 bases at V and 1 base at J, with 18 bases between the two ends. Germline CDR1 and CDR2: SGDLS and YYNGEE. The CDR3 is made up of 17 amino acids. As DNA, the CDR3 is TGTGCCAGCAGCGCGGGATTGGAGGGTATTGGCACAGATACGCAGTATTTT. It encodes CASSAGLEGIGTDTQYF.

The CDR3 DNA sequence: TGTGCCAGCAGCCCCGCTAGCTCTGGAAACACCATATATTTT. This sequence encodes CASSPASSGNTIYF. V usage is TRBV5-5 and J usage is TRBJ1-3; no definite D call. The length of the CDR3 is 14 residues. V dropped 4 bases and J dropped 0 bases, with 8 bases sitting between them. Germline V gene sequence: CDR1 SGHKS, CDR2 YYEKEE (reference sequence).

In the case of this clone: Other DNA sequences in this sample translate to the same CDR3. CDR3 bases: TGTGCCAGCAGTTACTCAGGCAGGGTTCACGAGCAGTACTTC. Its translation: CASSYSGRVHEQYF. V usage is TRBV6-5 and J usage is TRBJ2-7; possible D gene TRBD1, 5 bases. Germline V CDR1 and CDR2: MNHEY, SVGAGI. Trimming stripped 0 bases from V and 5 bases from J, with 11 bases between. The CDR3 runs 14 residues.

The chain combines TRBV27 with TRBJ1-6, with no clear D. Trimming shortened V by 5 bases and J by 10 bases, and 12 bases separated the two germline ends. CDR1 MNHEY and CDR2 SMNVEV come from the germline V gene (reference sequence). This CDR3 region has 13 residues. The CDR3 protein is CASSNGRFSPLHF. The CDR3 nucleotides read TGTGCCAGCAGTAATGGGCGTTTCTCACCCCTCCACTTT.

The chain recombines TRBV7-2 with TRBJ2-7, with TRBD1 matching 7 bases. The length of the CDR3 is 14 residues. V was clipped by 5 bases and J by 2 bases; unmatched bases: 6. The germline V gene has CDR1 SGHTA and CDR2 FQGNSA. The CDR3 protein is CASSLTGTAYEQYF. In DNA, the CDR3 is TGTGCCAGCAGCCTAACCGGGACAGCCTACGAGCAGTACTTC.

The table lists this clone with a few counts. This chain uses TRBV4-2 with TRBJ2-7, with D unresolved. From germline, CDR1 is LGHNA and CDR2 YNFKEQ. The V end was cut by 4 bases, the J end by 4 bases, with 20 bases between. The CDR3 is made up of 16 amino acids. CDR3 amino acids: CASSPVVNSWSYEQYF. CDR3 nucleotide sequence: TGTGCCAGCAGCCCGGTCGTCAACTCCTGGTCGTACGAGCAGTACTTC.

The rearrangement joins TRBV6-7 to TRBJ2-7; 7 bases map to TRBD2. TRBV6-7 is reported as an ORF; its role is uncertain. The CDR3 has 15 amino acids. V lost 2 bases and J lost 7; bases outside the gene matches: 11. The CDR3 sequence: CASSYEQRGLGEQYF. The CDR3 DNA follows: TGTGCCAGCAGTTACGAGCAGCGGGGTCTCGGTGAGCAGTACTTC.

A single count supports this clone. This chain uses TRBV9 with TRBJ1-1; weak D call: TRBD1 (5 bases). The CDR3 runs to 13 residues. The V gene lost 7 bases and the J gene lost 4 bases, with 14 bases spanning the gap. Germline values: CDR1 SGDLS, CDR2 YYNGEE. The CDR3 bases are TGTGCCAGCTCTCGGGGGTTCACCACTGAAGCTTTCTTT. Translated: CASSRGFTTEAFF.

The chain carries TRBV7-6 and TRBJ2-1; perhaps TRBD2 as D (6 bases). Germline assignment: CDR1 SGHVS and CDR2 FNYEAQ. The length of the CDR3 is 15 residues. V was pared by 6 bases and J by 1 base, with 13 bases between. CDR3 protein: CASSSPGLSYNEQFF. The CDR3 coding sequence is TGTGCCAGCAGTTCCCCGGGACTGTCCTACAATGAGCAGTTCTTC.

V gene TRBV19 combines with J gene TRBJ1-5; D gene ambiguous. Trimming stripped 8 bases from V and 4 bases from J, with 9 bases between. CDR1 and CDR2 from the germline V gene are LNHDA and SQIVND (reference sequence). The CDR3 consists of 12 residues. CDR3 residues: CASRTGNQPQHF. CDR3 sequence (DNA): TGTGCCAGTCGCACGGGGAATCAGCCCCAGCATTTT.

The V call is TRBV15, the J call TRBJ1-4; no firm D call. The V gene lost 0 bases and the J gene lost 10 bases, with 9 bases spanning the gap. The CDR3 runs to 13 residues. Germline V gene sequence: CDR1 LNHNV, CDR2 YYDKDF (reference sequence). CDR3 residues: CATSRDWAGKLFF. In DNA form, the CDR3 reads TGTGCCACCAGCAGAGATTGGGCTGGAAAACTGTTTTTT. The full variable domain, rest sourced from reference TRBV15 and TRBJ1-4, is DAMVIQNPRYQVTQFGKPVTLSCSQTLNHNVMYWYQQKSSQAPKLLFHYYDKDFNNEADTPDNFQSRRPNTSFCFLDIRSPGLGDTAMYLCATSRDWAGKLFFGSGTQLSVL.

This sequence joins TRBV12-5 and TRBJ2-1; TRBD2 agrees at 7 bases. The CDR3 runs to 12 residues. V was pared by 7 bases and J by 4 bases, with 1 base of the junction left unmatched. Germline V gene lookup returns CDR1 LGHNT and CDR2 FRNRAP. The CDR3 DNA reads TGTGCTAGTGCTAGCGGATACAATGAGCAGTTCTTC. Translation: CASASGYNEQFF.

This clone has more than one count but fewer than ten. This chain links TRBV7-2 with TRBJ2-3; 9 nucleotides agree with TRBD2. J gave up 4 bases and V 2 bases, and 7 bases lay outside the gene matches. CDR1 and CDR2 (germline): SGHTA, FQGNSA. This CDR3 region has 16 residues. For the CDR3, the DNA is TGTGCCAGCAGCTTAAGGGGCGGGAGGGCCCCAGATACGCAGTATTTT. It is translated as CASSLRGGRAPDTQYF. Based on the CDR3 plus reference TRBV7-2 and TRBJ2-3, the full variable domain is GAGVSQSPSNKVTEKGKDVELRCDPISGHTALYWYRQSLGQGLEFLIYFQGNSAPDKSGLPSDRFSAERTGGSVSTLTIQRTQQEDSAVYLCASSLRGGRAPDTQYFGPGTRLTVL.